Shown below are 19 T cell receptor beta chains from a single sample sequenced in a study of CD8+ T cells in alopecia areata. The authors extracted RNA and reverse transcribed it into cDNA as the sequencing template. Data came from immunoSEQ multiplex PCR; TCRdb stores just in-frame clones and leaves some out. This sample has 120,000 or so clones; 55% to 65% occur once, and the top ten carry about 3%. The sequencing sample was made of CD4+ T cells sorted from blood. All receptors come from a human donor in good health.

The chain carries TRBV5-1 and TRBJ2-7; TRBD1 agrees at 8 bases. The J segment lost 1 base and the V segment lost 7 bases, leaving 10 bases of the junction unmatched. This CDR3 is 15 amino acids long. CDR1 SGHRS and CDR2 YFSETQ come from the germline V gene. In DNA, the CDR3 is TGCGCCAGCGATATCTTCCGGGACAGGTCCTACGAGCAGTACTTC. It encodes CASDIFRDRSYEQYF.

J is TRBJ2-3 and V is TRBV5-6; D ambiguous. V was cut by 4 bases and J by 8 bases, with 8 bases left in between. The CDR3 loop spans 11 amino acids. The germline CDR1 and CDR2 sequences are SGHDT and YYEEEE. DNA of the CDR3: TGTGCCAGCAGCCTCTCAAGTACGCAGTATTTT. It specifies CASSLSSTQYF.

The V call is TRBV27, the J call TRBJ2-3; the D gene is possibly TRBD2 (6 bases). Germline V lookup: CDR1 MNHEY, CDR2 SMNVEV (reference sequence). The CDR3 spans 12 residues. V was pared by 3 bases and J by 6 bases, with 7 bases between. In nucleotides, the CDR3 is TGTGCCAGCAGTTTGGCGGGGGATACGCAGTATTTT. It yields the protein CASSLAGDTQYF.

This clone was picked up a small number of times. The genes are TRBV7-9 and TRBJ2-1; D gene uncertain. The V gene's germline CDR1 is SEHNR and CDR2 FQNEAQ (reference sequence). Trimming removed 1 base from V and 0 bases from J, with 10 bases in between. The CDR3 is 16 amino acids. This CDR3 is CASSLGPRISYNEQFF. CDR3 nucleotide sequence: TGTGCCAGCAGCTTAGGCCCCAGAATCTCCTACAATGAGCAGTTCTTC.

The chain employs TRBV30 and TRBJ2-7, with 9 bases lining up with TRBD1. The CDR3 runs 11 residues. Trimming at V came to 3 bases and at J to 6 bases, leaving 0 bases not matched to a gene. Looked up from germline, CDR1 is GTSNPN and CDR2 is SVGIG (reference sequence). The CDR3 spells CAWRDRGEQYF. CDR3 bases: TGTGCCTGGAGGGACAGGGGCGAGCAGTACTTC. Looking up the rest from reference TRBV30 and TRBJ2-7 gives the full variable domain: SQTIHQWPATLVQPVGSPLSLECTVEGTSNPNLYWYRQAAGRGLQLLFYSVGIGQISSEVPQNLSASRPQDRQFILSSKKLLLSDSGFYLCAWRDRGEQYFGPGTRLTVT.

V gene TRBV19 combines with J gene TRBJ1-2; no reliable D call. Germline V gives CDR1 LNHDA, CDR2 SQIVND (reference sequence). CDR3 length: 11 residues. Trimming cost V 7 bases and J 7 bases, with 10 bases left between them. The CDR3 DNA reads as TGTGCCAGTACCAATGTCCTTGGCTACACCTTC. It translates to CASTNVLGYTF.

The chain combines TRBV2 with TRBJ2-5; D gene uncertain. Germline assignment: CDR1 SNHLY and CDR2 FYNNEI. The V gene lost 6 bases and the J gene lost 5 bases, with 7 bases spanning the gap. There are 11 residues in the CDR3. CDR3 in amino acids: CASSKAETQYF. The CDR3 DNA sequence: TGTGCCAGCAGCAAAGCGGAGACCCAGTACTTC.

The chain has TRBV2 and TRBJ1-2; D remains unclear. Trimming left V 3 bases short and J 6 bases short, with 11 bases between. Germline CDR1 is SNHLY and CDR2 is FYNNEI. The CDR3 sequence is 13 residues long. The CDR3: CASSDMTGDGYTF. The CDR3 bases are TGTGCCAGCAGTGATATGACGGGCGATGGCTACACCTTC.

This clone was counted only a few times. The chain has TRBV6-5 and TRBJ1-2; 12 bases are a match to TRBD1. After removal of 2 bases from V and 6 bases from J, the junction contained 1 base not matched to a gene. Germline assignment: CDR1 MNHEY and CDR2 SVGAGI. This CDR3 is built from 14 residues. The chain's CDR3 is CASSYRDRGHGYTF. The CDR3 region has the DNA TGTGCCAGCAGTTACCGGGACAGGGGGCATGGCTACACCTTC.

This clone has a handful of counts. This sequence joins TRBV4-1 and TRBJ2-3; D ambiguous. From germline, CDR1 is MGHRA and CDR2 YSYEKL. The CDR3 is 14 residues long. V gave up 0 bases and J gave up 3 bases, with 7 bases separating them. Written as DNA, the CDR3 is TGCGCCAGCAGCCAAGACCGGGTAACAGATACGCAGTATTTT. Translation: CASSQDRVTDTQYF.

The CDR3 spells CSATLAGVQETQYF. The CDR3 DNA reads TGCAGCGCCACACTAGCGGGGGTTCAAGAGACCCAGTACTTC. The V call is TRBV29-1, the J call TRBJ2-5; TRBD2 matches 11 bases. The V and J ends lost 7 bases and 2 bases, in that order; junction bases with no gene match: 6. The V gene's germline CDR1 is SQVTM and CDR2 ANQGSEA. This CDR3 is 14 amino acids long. Full variable domain (missing parts from reference TRBV29-1 and TRBJ2-5): SAVISQKPSRDICQRGTSLTIQCQVDSQVTMMFWYRQQPGQSLTLIATANQGSEATYESGFVIDKFPISRPNLTFSTLTVSNMSPEDSSIYLCSATLAGVQETQYFGPGTRLLVL.

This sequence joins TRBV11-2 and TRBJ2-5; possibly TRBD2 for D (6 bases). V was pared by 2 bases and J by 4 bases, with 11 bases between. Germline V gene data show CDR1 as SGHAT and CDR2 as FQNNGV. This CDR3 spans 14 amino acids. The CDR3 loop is CASSLTRGVETQYF. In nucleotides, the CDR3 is TGTGCCAGCAGCTTAACGCGGGGCGTAGAGACCCAGTACTTC.

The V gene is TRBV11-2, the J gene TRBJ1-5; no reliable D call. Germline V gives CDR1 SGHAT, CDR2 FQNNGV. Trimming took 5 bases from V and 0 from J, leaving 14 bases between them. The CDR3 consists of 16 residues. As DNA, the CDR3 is TGTGCCAGCAGCGAATTAGCGACACCTAGCAATCAGCCCCAGCATTTT. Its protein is CASSELATPSNQPQHF.

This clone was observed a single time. CDR3 sequence: CASSLQGQGAGRTF. The CDR3 DNA reads as TGTGCCAGCAGCTTGCAGGGACAGGGGGCGGGTCGCACCTTC. The gene calls are TRBV5-6 and TRBJ1-2; 12 nucleotides match TRBD1. The germline V gene encodes CDR1 SGHDT and CDR2 YYEEEE. Germline trimming cut 1 base from V and 13 bases from J; bases unmatched to any gene: 8. The CDR3 sequence is 14 residues long.

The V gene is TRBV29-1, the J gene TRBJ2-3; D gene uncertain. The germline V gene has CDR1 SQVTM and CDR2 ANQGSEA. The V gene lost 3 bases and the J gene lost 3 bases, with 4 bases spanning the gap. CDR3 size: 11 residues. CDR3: CSVDSTDTQYF. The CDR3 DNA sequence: TGCAGCGTTGACTCAACAGATACGCAGTATTTT.

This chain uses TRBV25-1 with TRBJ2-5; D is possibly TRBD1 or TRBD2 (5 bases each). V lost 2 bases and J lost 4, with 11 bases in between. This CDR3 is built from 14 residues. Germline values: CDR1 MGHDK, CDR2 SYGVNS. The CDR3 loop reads CASSEGGLGETQYF. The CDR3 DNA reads TGTGCCAGCAGTGAAGGGGGTCTCGGAGAGACCCAGTACTTC.

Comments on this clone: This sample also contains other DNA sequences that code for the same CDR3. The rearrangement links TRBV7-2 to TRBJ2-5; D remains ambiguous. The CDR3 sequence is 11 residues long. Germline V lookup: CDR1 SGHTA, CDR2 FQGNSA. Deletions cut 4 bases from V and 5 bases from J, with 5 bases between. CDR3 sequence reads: CASSSRETQYF. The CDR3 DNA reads TGTGCCAGCAGCTCCCGGGAGACCCAGTACTTC.

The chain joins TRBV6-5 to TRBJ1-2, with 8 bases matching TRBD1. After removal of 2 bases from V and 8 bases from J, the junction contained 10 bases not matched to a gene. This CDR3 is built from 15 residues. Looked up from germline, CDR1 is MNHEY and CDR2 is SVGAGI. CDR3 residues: CASSYEQGGPGGYTF. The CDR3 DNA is TGTGCCAGCAGTTACGAACAGGGGGGACCGGGAGGCTACACCTTC.

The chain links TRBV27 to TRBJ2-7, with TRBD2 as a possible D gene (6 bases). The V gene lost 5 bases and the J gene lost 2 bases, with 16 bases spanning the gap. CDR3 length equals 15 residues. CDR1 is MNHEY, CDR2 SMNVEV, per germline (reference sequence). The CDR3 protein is CASSPSPEGTYEQYF. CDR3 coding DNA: TGTGCCAGCAGTCCTTCGCCGGAGGGAACCTACGAGCAGTACTTC.